This entry lists 17 T cell receptor beta chains sequenced from one sample in a study of response to subunit inactivated influenza vaccine. A single record per CDR3 protein comes from TCRdb applying MiXCR to the RT-PCR reads. The sample yields 490,000 or so distinct CDR3 sequences, around 8% seen once. Sequenced here: PBMCs from blood, sampled 23 months after vaccination. These receptors came from a man between 50 and 69 years old who received an inactivated influenza vaccine.

In its sample, this clonotype was seen many times. The gene calls are TRBV6-5 and TRBJ2-3; a possible D gene is TRBD2 (6 bases). Germline V gene sequence: CDR1 MNHEY, CDR2 SVGAGI. CDR3 length: 17 amino acids. Trimming removed 0 bases from V and 0 bases from J, with 13 bases in between. The CDR3 is CASSYSTGTPSTDTQYF. Written as DNA, the CDR3 is TGTGCCAGCAGTTACTCAACCGGGACTCCTAGCACAGATACGCAGTATTTT.

This chain joins TRBV6-5 and TRBJ2-3, with D possibly TRBD1 on 6 matching bases. CDR1 and CDR2 from the germline V gene are MNHEY and SVGAGI. This CDR3 comprises 16 residues. V lost 4 bases, J lost 1 base, and 15 bases lay in between. DNA for the CDR3: TGTGCCAGCAGTTGGGGACAAGGGTCAGGCACAGATACGCAGTATTTT. It specifies CASSWGQGSGTDTQYF.

The table lists this clonotype with a few counts. This chain connects TRBV28 to TRBJ1-3, with a possible D match to TRBD1 (6 bases). The V end was cut by 6 bases, the J end by 3 bases, with 12 bases between. The CDR3 spans 14 residues. The germline V gene encodes CDR1 MDHEN and CDR2 SYDVKM. The CDR3 here is CASSLQGFGNTIYF. DNA for the CDR3: TGTGCCAGCAGCTTACAGGGATTTGGAAACACCATATATTTT.

This clonotype was detected many times. This sequence joins TRBV14 and TRBJ1-1, with D maybe TRBD1 (5 bases). Per germline, CDR1 SGHDN and CDR2 FVKESK. The V gene lost 2 bases and the J gene lost 5 bases, with 9 bases spanning the gap. This CDR3 spans 13 amino acids. The CDR3 here is CASSQWGGTEAFF. The CDR3 DNA reads TGTGCCAGCAGCCAATGGGGGGGAACTGAAGCTTTCTTT.

In its sample, this clonotype was seen a few times. In DNA, the CDR3 is TGTGCCAGCAGTTTATCGACTAGCGGCCTCTACGAGCAGTACTTC. Its translation: CASSLSTSGLYEQYF. The chain combines TRBV27 with TRBJ2-7, with 9 bases matching TRBD2. Germline V CDR1 and CDR2: MNHEY, SMNVEV (reference sequence). Trimming took 0 bases from V and 3 from J; bases not matched to a gene: 3. The CDR3 has 15 amino acids.

This clonotype was counted between two and nine times. The chain carries TRBV5-1 and TRBJ2-2; D is undetermined. The CDR3 is 15 amino acids. Germline V CDR1 and CDR2: SGHRS, YFSETQ. V gave up 3 bases and J gave up 0 bases, with 9 bases separating them. The CDR3 sequence: CASSYGRANTGELFF. The CDR3 region has the DNA TGCGCCAGCAGCTATGGACGGGCGAACACCGGGGAGCTGTTTTTT. The entire variable domain, with the rest obtained from reference TRBV5-1 and TRBJ2-2, is as follows: KAGVTQTPRYLIKTRGQQVTLSCSPISGHRSVSWYQQTPGQGLQFLFEYFSETQRNKGNFPGRFSGRQFSNSRSEMNVSTLELGDSALYLCASSYGRANTGELFFGEGSRLTVL.

This clonotype was counted many times. The V call is TRBV6-5, the J call TRBJ2-5; the D gene could be TRBD1 or TRBD2 (5 bases each). Germline-derived CDR1 and CDR2 are MNHEY and SVGAGI. The V gene lost 2 bases and the J gene lost 5 bases, with 12 bases spanning the gap. The CDR3 is made up of 14 amino acids. CDR3 coding DNA: TGTGCCAGCAGTTACCGGGACCGGAGGGAGACCCAGTACTTC. Translated: CASSYRDRRETQYF.

This clonotype was picked up a small number of times. The chain links TRBV7-9 to TRBJ2-7, with TRBD1 matching 7 bases. Germline CDR1 and CDR2: SEHNR and FQNEAQ (reference sequence). This CDR3 spans 14 amino acids. V dropped 5 bases and J dropped 2; count of bases not matched to a gene: 6. The CDR3 region is CASSTRQGTYEQYF. In DNA form, the CDR3 reads TGTGCCAGCAGCACCAGACAGGGAACCTACGAGCAGTACTTC. Drawing the rest from reference TRBV7-9 and TRBJ2-7, the complete variable domain is DTGVSQNPRHKITKRGQNVTFRCDPISEHNRLYWYRQTLGQGPEFLTYFQNEAQLEKSRLLSDRFSAERPKGSFSTLEIQRTEQGDSAMYLCASSTRQGTYEQYFGPGTRLTVT.

This clonotype was counted ten times or more. This chain links TRBV14 with TRBJ2-1; 9 bases match TRBD2. After removal of 4 bases from V and 10 bases from J, the junction contained 14 bases not matched to a gene. The CDR3 spans 16 residues. Germline V CDR1 and CDR2: SGHDN, FVKESK. The chain's CDR3 is CASSRWGREGLSEQFF. CDR3 coding DNA: TGTGCCAGCAGCCGATGGGGGCGGGAGGGCCTCTCAGAGCAGTTCTTC.

This clonotype was counted a few times. The V call is TRBV6-4, the J call TRBJ2-1; D gene unclear. Germline V lookup: CDR1 MRHNA, CDR2 SNTAGT. The CDR3 contains 14 residues. V lost 5 bases, J lost 9 bases, and 17 bases lay in between. The DNA of the CDR3 is TGTGCCAGCAGTCCTAAGGAGAACTCTGGTGAGCAGTTCTTC. It specifies CASSPKENSGEQFF.

The V call is TRBV7-2, the J call TRBJ2-7, with no clear D. This CDR3 is 13 amino acids long. Germline CDR1 SGHTA, CDR2 FQGNSA. V was clipped by 6 bases and J by 2 bases, with 11 bases between them. The CDR3 is CASSAGFAYEQYF. The DNA of the CDR3 is TGTGCCAGCAGTGCCGGTTTCGCCTACGAGCAGTACTTC.

At least ten counts were recorded for this clonotype. The V gene is TRBV6-5, the J gene TRBJ2-3; D unresolved. This CDR3 is 12 amino acids long. CDR1 MNHEY and CDR2 SVGAGI come from the germline V gene. Trimming removed 5 bases at V and 4 bases at J, with 7 bases between. The DNA for the CDR3 is TGTGCCAGCAGTACAAACGCAGATACGCAGTATTTT. This codes for CASSTNADTQYF.

This rearrangement joins TRBV7-9 to TRBJ2-1, with 9 bases identical to TRBD1. The junction had 9 bases not matched to a gene; V was cut back by 5 bases and J by 7 bases. Per germline, CDR1 SEHNR and CDR2 FQNEAQ (reference sequence). The CDR3 loop spans 15 amino acids. CDR3 DNA sequence: TGTGCCAGCAGCCCGGGCCGGGACAGGGTAAATGAGCAGTTCTTC. Translation gives CASSPGRDRVNEQFF.

Written as DNA, the CDR3 is TGTGCCAGCAGTTATATTGAGAAGGGATACAATGAGCAGTTCTTC. Translated: CASSYIEKGYNEQFF. The chain uses TRBV6-5 and TRBJ2-1, with D uncertain. V was trimmed by 3 bases and J by 4 bases, leaving 13 bases between them. The germline gives CDR1 MNHEY, CDR2 SVGAGI. The CDR3 runs 15 residues.

This clonotype has a handful of counts. V is TRBV7-2 and J is TRBJ2-2; TRBD1 or TRBD2 may be the D gene (6 bases each). The germline gives CDR1 SGHTA, CDR2 FQGNSA. This CDR3 has 15 amino acids. V lost 5 bases and J lost 7, with 17 bases in between. The CDR3 nucleotides read TGTGCCAGCAGCCCGGGGGCAGGGAGGTTCGGGGAGCTGTTTTTT. It specifies CASSPGAGRFGELFF.

This clonotype has ten or more counts. The rearrangement joins TRBV7-2 to TRBJ2-7; possibly TRBD1 or TRBD2 for D (5 bases each). Trimming stripped 3 bases from V and 4 bases from J, with 22 bases between. In germline, CDR1 is SGHTA, CDR2 FQGNSA. The CDR3 extends over 17 amino acids. CDR3 amino acids: CASSLGRSKGSRYEQYF. For the CDR3, the DNA is TGTGCCAGCAGCTTGGGACGTTCGAAGGGGTCTCGGTACGAGCAGTACTTC. The full variable domain, in which reference TRBV7-2 and TRBJ2-7 provide the parts outside the CDR3, is GAGVSQSPSNKVTEKGKDVELRCDPISGHTALYWYRQSLGQGLEFLIYFQGNSAPDKSGLPSDRFSAERTGGSVSTLTIQRTQQEDSAVYLCASSLGRSKGSRYEQYFGPGTRLTVT.

CDR3 residues: CASRRDNNEKLFF. The CDR3 coding sequence is TGTGCCAGCAGAAGGGACAATAATGAAAAACTGTTTTTT. The chain employs TRBV2 and TRBJ1-4, with D possibly being TRBD1 (6 bases). V was clipped by 6 bases and J by 4 bases, with 9 bases between them. The CDR3 contains 13 residues. The germline V gene has CDR1 SNHLY and CDR2 FYNNEI.